The source of this TCR beta chain is a study of T cell clonality in common variable immunodeficiency. Clones were read by immunoSEQ multiplex PCR, and TCRdb kept only the in-frame ones, dropping some. The sample has over 30,000 clones, none seen only once; the top ten hold around 30%. Blood came from CVID subjects not ill and not taking immunomodulatory or immunosuppressive medication. Study-level findings and limits: Common variable immunodeficiency TCR beta sequences reportedly had fewer deletions and N-nucleotide insertions.

The CDR3 loop spans 17 amino acids. The germline CDR1 and CDR2 sequences are SGHRS and YFSETQ. The V and J ends lost 2 bases and 5 bases, in that order; junction bases with no gene match: 7. A word on this clone: Its antigen is unidentified. Read data end 3 residues before the CDR3 end; the end is taken from the germline J gene.

The sample taken for sequencing was peripheral blood mononuclear cells. The clonotype originates from a human donor with common variable immunodeficiency. This rearrangement joins TRBV5-1 to TRBJ2-5, with 15 bases fitting TRBD2. The DNA read from the CDR3 is TGCGCCAGCAGCTTAGGGACTAGCGGGAGGATATGGGAGACC. It codes for CASSLGTSGRIWET. Given in full, the CDR3 is CASSLGTSGRIWETQYF.